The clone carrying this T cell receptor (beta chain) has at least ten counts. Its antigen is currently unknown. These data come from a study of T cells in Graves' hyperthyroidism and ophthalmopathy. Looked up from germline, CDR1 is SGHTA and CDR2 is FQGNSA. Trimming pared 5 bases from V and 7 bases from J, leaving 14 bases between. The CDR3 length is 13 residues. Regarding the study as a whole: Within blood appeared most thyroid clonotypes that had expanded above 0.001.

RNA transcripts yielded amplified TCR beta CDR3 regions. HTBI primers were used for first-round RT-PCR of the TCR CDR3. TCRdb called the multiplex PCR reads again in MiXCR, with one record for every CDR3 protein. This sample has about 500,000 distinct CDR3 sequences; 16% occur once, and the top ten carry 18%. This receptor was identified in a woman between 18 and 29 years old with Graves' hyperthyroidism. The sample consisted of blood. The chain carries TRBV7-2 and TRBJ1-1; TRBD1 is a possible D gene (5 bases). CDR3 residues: CASSPGRAIEAFF. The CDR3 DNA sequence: TGTGCCAGCAGCCCGGGCAGGGCGATTGAAGCTTTCTTT.